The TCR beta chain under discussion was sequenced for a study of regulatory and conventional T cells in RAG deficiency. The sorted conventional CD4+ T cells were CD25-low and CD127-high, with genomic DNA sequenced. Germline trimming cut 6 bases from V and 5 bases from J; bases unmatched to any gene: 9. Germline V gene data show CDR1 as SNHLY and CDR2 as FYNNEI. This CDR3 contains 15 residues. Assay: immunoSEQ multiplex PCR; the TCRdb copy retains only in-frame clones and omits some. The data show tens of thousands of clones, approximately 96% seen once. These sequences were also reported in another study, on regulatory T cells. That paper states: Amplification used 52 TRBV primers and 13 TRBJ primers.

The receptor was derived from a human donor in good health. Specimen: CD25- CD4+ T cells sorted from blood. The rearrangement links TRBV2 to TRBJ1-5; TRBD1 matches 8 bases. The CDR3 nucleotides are TGTGCCAGCAGGCGGACAGGGCAAGAACATCAGCCCCAGCATTTT. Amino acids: CASRRTGQEHQPQHF.